The 20 T cell receptor beta chains below all came from one sample that was sequenced in a study of CD8+ T cells in alopecia areata (dated by TCRdb to 2017 to 2018). Libraries were made using the immunoSEQ multiplex PCR assay. For TCR sequencing, RNA was extracted from every sample and reverse transcribed into cDNA to serve as template. This is the immuneACCESS table as TCRdb keeps it, with only in-frame sequences that have V and J called. A part of the clones is gone; compared with another copy, unresolved V genes explain less than half, and the rest is unexplained. A total of about 150,000 clones appear in this sample, approximately 53% of them only once. The top ten constitute less than 20% of the sample. This specimen's time point label, interpreted: baseline before oral tofacitinib. Source: CD8+ T cells sorted from blood, taken at week 0. The source of these receptors is a human donor with alopecia areata.

The V call is TRBV14, the J call TRBJ2-3; 8 bases fit TRBD1. Germline V CDR1 and CDR2: SGHDN, FVKESK. Trimming cost V 1 base and J 5 bases; bases outside gene matches: 8. This CDR3 is built from 16 residues. The CDR3 DNA is TGTGCCAGCAGCCAAGTCAGGACAGGGTGGGGAGATACGCAGTATTTT. Protein product: CASSQVRTGWGDTQYF.

The chain combines TRBV7-8 with TRBJ2-3, with no clear D. This CDR3 region has 15 residues. From germline, CDR1 is SGHVS and CDR2 FQNEAQ. V dropped 3 bases and J dropped 0 bases, with 10 bases sitting between them. The CDR3 DNA sequence: TGTGCCAGCAGCTTGGAGCTCCCCAGCACAGATACGCAGTATTTT. Translating gives CASSLELPSTDTQYF.

There are a few counts of this clone. The rearrangement uses TRBV7-2 and TRBJ2-1; the match to TRBD2 covers 7 bases. Germline V gene data show CDR1 as SGHTA and CDR2 as FQGNSA. The length of the CDR3 is 12 residues. Trimming removed 8 bases from V and 4 bases from J; junction bases left unmatched: 2. The CDR3, as DNA: TGTGCCAGCGGGGAGGGGTACAATGAGCAGTTCTTC. Translated: CASGEGYNEQFF.

The V gene is TRBV29-1, the J gene TRBJ1-1; D call uncertain. The V and J ends lost 6 bases and 6 bases respectively, with 17 bases between them. In germline, CDR1 is SQVTM, CDR2 ANQGSEA. There are 13 residues in the CDR3. CDR3: CSVPGGVQAEAFF. In DNA, the CDR3 is TGCAGCGTCCCTGGTGGGGTTCAGGCTGAAGCTTTCTTT. The full variable domain, rest sourced from reference TRBV29-1 and TRBJ1-1, is SAVISQKPSRDICQRGTSLTIQCQVDSQVTMMFWYRQQPGQSLTLIATANQGSEATYESGFVIDKFPISRPNLTFSTLTVSNMSPEDSSIYLCSVPGGVQAEAFFGQGTRLTVV.

J is TRBJ1-1 and V is TRBV13; D unresolved. This CDR3 has 12 residues. Germline assignment: CDR1 PRHDT and CDR2 FYEKMQ (reference sequence). The germline V and J ends were trimmed by 8 bases and 3 bases, with 10 bases remaining between them. The CDR3, as DNA: TGTGCCAGCCGCGGAGAGGACACTGAAGCTTTCTTT. This gives the protein CASRGEDTEAFF.

The chain recombines TRBV25-1 with TRBJ1-1; D might be TRBD1 (6 bases). This CDR3 has 15 residues. V lost 2 bases to trimming and J lost 3 bases, with 13 bases between them. Germline CDR1 and CDR2: MGHDK and SYGVNS. The CDR3 reads CASSEEQGRDTEAFF. CDR3 in DNA: TGTGCCAGCAGTGAAGAGCAGGGGAGAGACACTGAAGCTTTCTTT.

The chain joins TRBV30 to TRBJ1-4; a possible D gene is TRBD1 (5 bases). Germline CDR1 is GTSNPN and CDR2 is SVGIG (reference sequence). This CDR3 spans 14 amino acids. The ends were cut back, 5 bases at V and 5 bases at J, with 15 bases in the middle. The CDR3 DNA sequence: TGTGCCTGGGGGTTTGAAGGGGAGAATGAAAAACTGTTTTTT. Its protein product is CAWGFEGENEKLFF.

In regard to this clone: Germline is not matched at one junction end, which may reflect a read error. The chain recombines TRBV29-1 with TRBJ2-3, with TRBD1 identical over 9 bases. Germline-derived CDR1 and CDR2 are SQVTM and ANQGSEA. The CDR3 contains 11 residues. The DNA for the CDR3 is TGCAGCGTTGAATATAGGGACAGGGTATTTTTT. It yields the protein CSVEYRDRVFF.

The chain couples TRBV25-1 to TRBJ2-2, with D unresolved. Trimming stripped 3 bases from V and 6 bases from J, with 2 bases between. From germline, CDR1 is MGHDK and CDR2 SYGVNS. CDR3 size: 11 residues. This CDR3 reads CASSDSGELFF. The DNA for the CDR3 is TGTGCCAGCAGTGATTCCGGGGAGCTGTTTTTT.

This clone was seen just once. The rearrangement joins TRBV30 to TRBJ2-7; no reliable D call. Germline V gives CDR1 GTSNPN, CDR2 SVGIG (reference sequence). CDR3 length: 13 amino acids. The V gene lost 3 bases and the J gene lost 1 base, with 10 bases spanning the gap. CDR3 DNA: TGTGCCTGGAGCTCCGGGCCGTCCTACGAGCAGTACTTC. It translates to CAWSSGPSYEQYF.

V gene TRBV6-6 combines with J gene TRBJ2-3; no firm D call. CDR3 length equals 14 residues. With 2 bases removed from V and 2 bases from J, the gap between germline ends came to 8 bases. CDR1 and CDR2 from the germline V gene are MNHNY and SVGAGI (reference sequence). CDR3 sequence: CASSYEESTDTQYF. CDR3 bases: TGTGCCAGCAGTTACGAAGAGTCCACAGATACGCAGTATTTT.

The genes are TRBV30 and TRBJ2-7; 10 positions match TRBD1. Germline V CDR1 and CDR2: GTSNPN, SVGIG (reference sequence). Losses at the gene ends were 3 bases for V and 5 bases for J; bases not matched to a gene: 4. This CDR3 spans 13 amino acids. The CDR3 nucleotides are TGTGCCTGGAGCGAAGGGACAGGGGACGAGCAGTACTTC. Its translation is CAWSEGTGDEQYF.

Turning to this clone: At one of its ends the junction is not consistent with the germline gene, which may arise from a read error. This sequence joins TRBV14 and TRBJ2-7, with 9 bases matching TRBD2. Germline CDR1 reads SGHDN; CDR2 reads FVKESK. The CDR3 sequence is 14 residues long. CDR3 sequence reads: CASNQAGGGYEQYF. The CDR3 DNA follows: TGTGCCAGCAACCAAGCGGGGGGCGGATACGAGCAGTACTTC.

This sequence joins TRBV29-1 and TRBJ1-2; possibly TRBD1 for D (6 bases). The V end lost 3 bases, the J end lost 4 bases, and 9 bases lay between the germline ends. This CDR3 spans 12 amino acids. From germline, CDR1 is SQVTM and CDR2 ANQGSEA. The CDR3 region has the DNA TGCAGCGTTGATGCAGGGGCCTATGGCTACACCTTC. It codes for CSVDAGAYGYTF.

The V call is TRBV7-9, the J call TRBJ2-1; D might be TRBD1 (5 bases). From germline, CDR1 is SEHNR and CDR2 FQNEAQ (reference sequence). The CDR3 spans 12 residues. The ends were cut back, 5 bases at V and 5 bases at J, with 7 bases in the middle. The CDR3 here is CASSTTDNEQFF. CDR3 in DNA: TGTGCCAGCAGCACGACAGACAATGAGCAGTTCTTC.

The chain is built from TRBV5-1 and TRBJ2-7, with 7 nucleotides matching TRBD2. CDR1 is SGHRS and CDR2 is YFSETQ in the germline V gene. The trim removed 1 base at V and 5 bases at J, leaving 0 bases unmatched. This CDR3 comprises 12 residues. The CDR3 coding sequence is TGCGCCAGCAGCTTGCGGGGGGACGAGCAGTACTTC. Translation: CASSLRGDEQYF.

The genes are TRBV9 and TRBJ1-5, with D hard to call. The CDR3 is 13 amino acids. Trimming left V 0 bases short and J 3 bases short, with 4 bases between. CDR1 is SGDLS and CDR2 is YYNGEE in the germline V gene. CDR3 region: CASSVAANQPQHF. In DNA, the CDR3 is TGTGCCAGCAGCGTAGCAGCCAATCAGCCCCAGCATTTT.

V and J are TRBV29-1 and TRBJ2-3; D uncertain. The CDR3 runs 17 residues. Germline loops: CDR1 SQVTM, CDR2 ANQGSEA. V lost 6 bases and J lost 3, with 25 bases in between. In nucleotides, the CDR3 is TGCAGCGTCGACGATCGTTCAACGAGACAAAAGACAGATACGCAGTATTTT. Protein: CSVDDRSTRQKTDTQYF.

V and J are TRBV7-9 and TRBJ1-5; D is unresolved. Germline CDR1 SEHNR, CDR2 FQNEAQ (reference sequence). V lost 5 bases, J lost 5 bases, and 7 bases lay in between. The CDR3 sequence is 12 residues long. The CDR3 sequence: CASSRSDQPQHF. The CDR3 DNA follows: TGTGCCAGCAGCAGATCGGATCAGCCCCAGCATTTT.

The chain is built from TRBV29-1 and TRBJ2-7; D is perhaps TRBD1 or TRBD2 (6 bases each). The CDR3 spans 14 residues. V shed 7 bases and J shed 2 bases, with 18 bases lying between them. CDR1 and CDR2 from the germline V gene are SQVTM and ANQGSEA. CDR3 in amino acids: CSALRDNSAYEQYF. DNA of the CDR3: TGCAGCGCCTTGCGGGACAACAGTGCCTACGAGCAGTACTTC.